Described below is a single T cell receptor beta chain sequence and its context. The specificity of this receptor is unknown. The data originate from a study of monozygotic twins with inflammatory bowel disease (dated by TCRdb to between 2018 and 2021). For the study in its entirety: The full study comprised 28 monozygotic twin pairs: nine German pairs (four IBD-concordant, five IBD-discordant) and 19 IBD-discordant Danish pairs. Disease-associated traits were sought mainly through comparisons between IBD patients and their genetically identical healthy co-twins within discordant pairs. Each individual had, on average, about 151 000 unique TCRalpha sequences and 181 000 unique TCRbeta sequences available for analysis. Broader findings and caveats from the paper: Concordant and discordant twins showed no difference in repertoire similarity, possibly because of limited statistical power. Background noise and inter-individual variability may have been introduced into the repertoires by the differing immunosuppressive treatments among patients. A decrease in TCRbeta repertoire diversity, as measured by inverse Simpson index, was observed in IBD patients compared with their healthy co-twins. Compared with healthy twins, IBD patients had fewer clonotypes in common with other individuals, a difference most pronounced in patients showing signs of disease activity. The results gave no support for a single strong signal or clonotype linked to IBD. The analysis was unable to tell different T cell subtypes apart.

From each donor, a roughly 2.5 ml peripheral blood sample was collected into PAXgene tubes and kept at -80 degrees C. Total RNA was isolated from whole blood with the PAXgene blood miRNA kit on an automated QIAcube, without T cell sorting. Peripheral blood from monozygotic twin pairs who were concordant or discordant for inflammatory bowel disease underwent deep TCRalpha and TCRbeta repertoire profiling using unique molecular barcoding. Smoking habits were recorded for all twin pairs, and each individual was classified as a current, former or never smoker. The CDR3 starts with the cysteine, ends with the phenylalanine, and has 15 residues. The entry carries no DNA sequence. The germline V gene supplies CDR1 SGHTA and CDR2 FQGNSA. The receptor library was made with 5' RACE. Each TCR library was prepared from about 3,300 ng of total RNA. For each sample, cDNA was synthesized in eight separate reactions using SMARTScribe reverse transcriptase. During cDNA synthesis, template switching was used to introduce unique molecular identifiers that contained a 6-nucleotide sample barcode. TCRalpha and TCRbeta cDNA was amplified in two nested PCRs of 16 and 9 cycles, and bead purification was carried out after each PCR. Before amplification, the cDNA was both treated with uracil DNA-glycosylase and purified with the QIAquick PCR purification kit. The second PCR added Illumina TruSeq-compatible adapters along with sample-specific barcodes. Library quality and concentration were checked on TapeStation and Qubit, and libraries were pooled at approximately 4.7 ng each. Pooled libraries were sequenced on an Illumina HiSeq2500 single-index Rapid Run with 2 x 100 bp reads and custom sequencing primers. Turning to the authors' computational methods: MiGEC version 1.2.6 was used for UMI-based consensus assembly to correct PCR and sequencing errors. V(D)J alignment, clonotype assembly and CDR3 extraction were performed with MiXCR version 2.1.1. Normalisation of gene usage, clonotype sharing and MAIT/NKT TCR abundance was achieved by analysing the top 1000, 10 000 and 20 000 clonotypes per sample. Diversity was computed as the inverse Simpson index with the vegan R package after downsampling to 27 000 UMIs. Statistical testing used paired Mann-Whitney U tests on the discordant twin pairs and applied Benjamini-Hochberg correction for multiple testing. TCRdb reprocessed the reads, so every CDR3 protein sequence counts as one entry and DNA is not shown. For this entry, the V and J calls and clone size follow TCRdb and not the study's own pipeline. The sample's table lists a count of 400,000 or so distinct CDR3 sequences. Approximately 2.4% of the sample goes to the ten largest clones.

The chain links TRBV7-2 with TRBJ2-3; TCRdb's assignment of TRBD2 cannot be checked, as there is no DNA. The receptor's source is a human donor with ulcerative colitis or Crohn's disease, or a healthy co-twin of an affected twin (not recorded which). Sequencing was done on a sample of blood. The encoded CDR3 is CASSLGGRRTDTQYF. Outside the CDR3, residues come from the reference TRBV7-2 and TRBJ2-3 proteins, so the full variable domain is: GAGVSQSPSNKVTEKGKDVELRCDPISGHTALYWYRQSLGQGLEFLIYFQGNSAPDKSGLPSDRFSAERTGGSVSTLTIQRTQQEDSAVYLCASSLGGRRTDTQYFGPGTRLTVL.